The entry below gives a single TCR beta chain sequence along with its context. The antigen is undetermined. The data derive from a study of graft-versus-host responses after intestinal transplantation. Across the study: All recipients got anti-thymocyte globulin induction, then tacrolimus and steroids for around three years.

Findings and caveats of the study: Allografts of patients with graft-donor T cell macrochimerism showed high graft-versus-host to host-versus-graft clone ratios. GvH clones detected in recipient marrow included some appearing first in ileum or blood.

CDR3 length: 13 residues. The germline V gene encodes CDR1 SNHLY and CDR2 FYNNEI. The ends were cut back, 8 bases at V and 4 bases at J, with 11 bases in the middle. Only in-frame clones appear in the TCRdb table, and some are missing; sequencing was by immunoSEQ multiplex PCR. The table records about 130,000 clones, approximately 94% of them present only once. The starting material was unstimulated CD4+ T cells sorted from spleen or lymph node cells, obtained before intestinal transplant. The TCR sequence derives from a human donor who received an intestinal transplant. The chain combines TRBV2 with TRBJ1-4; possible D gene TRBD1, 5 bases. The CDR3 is CASGRGGNEKLFF. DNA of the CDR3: TGTGCCAGCGGAAGGGGCGGTAATGAAAAACTGTTTTTT.